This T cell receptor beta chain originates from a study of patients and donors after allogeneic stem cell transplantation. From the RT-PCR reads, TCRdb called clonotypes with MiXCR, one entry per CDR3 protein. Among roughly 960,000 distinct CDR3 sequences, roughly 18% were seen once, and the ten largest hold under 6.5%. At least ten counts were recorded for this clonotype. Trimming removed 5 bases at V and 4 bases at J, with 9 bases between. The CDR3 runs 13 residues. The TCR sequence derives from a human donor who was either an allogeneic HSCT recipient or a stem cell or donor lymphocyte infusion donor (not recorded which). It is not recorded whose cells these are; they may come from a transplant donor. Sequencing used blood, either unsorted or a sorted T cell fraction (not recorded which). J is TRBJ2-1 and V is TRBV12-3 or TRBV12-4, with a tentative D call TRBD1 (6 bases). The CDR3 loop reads CASSPDRYNEQFF. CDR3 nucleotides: TGTGCCAGCAGTCCTGACAGGTACAATGAGCAGTTCTTC.